The rows below give T cell receptor beta chains drawn from one sample of a study of shared clonotypes between healthy human individuals. The method was immunoSEQ multiplex PCR; TCRdb's version includes in-frame clones alone and lacks a portion of them. The sample has 2 million to 2.5 million clones; 85% to 95% are singletons. The sequencing input was naive CD4+ T cells from PBMCs. The receptors stem from a man younger than 35 in good health. Some clones in this sample may be carry-over from other donors' samples. Both conserved end residues are part of each CDR3.

>TRBV5-1|16|TRBJ2-1
CASAGGTSGRIQEQFF
>TRBV6-1|14|TRBJ1-2
CASSAAQGSYGYTF
>TRBV5-5|16|TRBJ1-5
CASSLGSGTSNQPQHF
>TRBV7-2|16|TRBJ2-7
CASSLSLAGSSYEQYF
>TRBV21-1|12|TRBJ2-4
CASNAHGHIQYF
>TRBV7-6|17|TRBJ1-2
CASSLGAGGAAVGGYTF
>TRBV25-1|15|TRBJ2-7
CASSEWAGVNYEQYF
>TRBV9|12|TRBJ2-1
CASSLTGNEQFF
>TRBV28|14|TRBJ1-1
CASSPPDGDTEAFF
>TRBV19|14|TRBJ1-4
CASNDRGRGEKLFF
>TRBV30|16|TRBJ2-7
CAWSSKTGGYRYEQYF
>TRBV28|16|TRBJ2-7
CASSPEGQGGPSEQYF
>TRBV19|13|TRBJ2-7
CASSPNMAYEQYF
>TRBV30|14|-
CAWRLAGPSYEQYF
>TRBV27|15|TRBJ1-1
CASSFIIGPRTEAFF
>TRBV6-1|14|TRBJ2-5
CASSGPAEEETQYF
>TRBV18|13|TRBJ2-3
CASSPGVGDTQYF
>TRBV5-1|16|TRBJ2-5
CASSLAPAGGEETQYF
>TRBV5-1|16|TRBJ1-4
CASSLEGVTGGAKLFF
>TRBV2|13|TRBJ1-4
CASSRIGNEKLFF
>TRBV28|16|TRBJ1-5
CASSLVRGPSNQPQHF
>TRBV2|17|TRBJ1-5
CASKGLGGTLSNQPQHF
>TRBV19|13|TRBJ2-3
CASSGRAQDTQYF
>TRBV28|14|TRBJ1-2
CASSPGGVGYGYTF
>TRBV7-9|14|TRBJ1-1
CASSLLRGNTEAFF
>TRBV5-1|15|TRBJ2-7
CASSRTGTSSYEQYF
>TRBV29-1|15|TRBJ2-1
CSVEDRGLPLGEQFF
>TRBV5-4|15|TRBJ2-1
CASSSDRGSYNEQFF
>TRBV7-2|15|TRBJ2-1
CASSLGPGLYNEQFF
>TRBV11-2|16|TRBJ1-1
CASSPRTGGPSTEAFF
>TRBV5-1|14|TRBJ1-1
CASSSTGMNTEAFF
>TRBV10-3|14|TRBJ1-1
CAIRGQGGGTEAFF
>TRBV5-4|13|TRBJ1-2
CASSPGRGYGYTF
>TRBV10-3|16|TRBJ2-7
CAIRRGETSGSYEQYF
>TRBV9|15|TRBJ2-1
CASSVVGTSQNEQFF
>TRBV5-4|14|TRBJ2-5
CASSLVTEQETQYF
>TRBV28|15|TRBJ2-7
CASSPGTSGRYEQYF
>TRBV4-2|15|TRBJ1-2
CASSQETTGGAGYTF
>TRBV19|16|TRBJ2-1
CASTRRLAGGRNEQFF
>TRBV28|17|TRBJ2-2
CASSSPGLERDTGELFF
>TRBV2|17|TRBJ1-3
CASSELGLKDSGNTIYF
>TRBV19|16|TRBJ1-5
CASSFPDRGINQPQHF